Below are 26 T cell receptor beta chains sequenced from a single sample in a study of blood T cell repertoires in COVID-19 (dated by TCRdb to about 2020). The library was prepared using the immunoSEQ multiplex PCR assay. TCRdb obtained this table from immuneACCESS and retained in-frame rearrangements with V and J assigned. These tables miss some clones; where compared with another copy, unresolved V genes account for less than half of the shortfall, and the remainder is unexplained. This sample has some 16,000 clones in its table, and roughly 93% of those were observed once. The ten largest make up 5.5% to 6% of the sample. Sequencing input: peripheral blood. These receptors were obtained from a human donor in a cohort sampled during active COVID-19.

The CDR3: CASSQAGTYYGYTF. The CDR3 DNA sequence: TGTGCCAGCAGCCAGGCAGGGACATACTATGGCTACACCTTC. The V and J genes are TRBV3-1 (or the pseudogene TRBV3-2) and TRBJ1-2; the D gene is possibly TRBD1 (6 bases). Trimming took 3 bases from V and 3 from J, leaving 11 bases between them. The length of the CDR3 is 14 residues. The germline gives CDR1 LGHDT, CDR2 YNNKEL (reference sequence).

The V call is TRBV18, the J call TRBJ2-7, with 11 bases fitting TRBD1. The CDR3 covers 15 residues. From germline, CDR1 is KGHSH and CDR2 LQKENI. Trimming cost V 3 bases and J 2 bases; bases outside gene matches: 3. The CDR3 nucleotides read TGTGCCAGCTCACCCCCGGGACAGGGGGCCTACGAGCAGTACTTC. This sequence encodes CASSPPGQGAYEQYF.

Concerning this clone: Compared with germline, one end of the junction differs, possibly owing to a read error. The rearrangement links TRBV11-2 to TRBJ1-2; TRBD1 agrees at 9 bases. Germline CDR1 and CDR2: SGHAT and FQNNGV. The CDR3 totals 10 residues. The chain's CDR3 is CASSYRDRVF. For the CDR3, the DNA is TGTGCCAGCAGTTACCGGGACAGGGTCTTC. Full variable domain (missing parts from reference TRBV11-2 and TRBJ1-2): EAGVAQSPRYKIIEKRQSVAFWCNPISGHATLYWYQQILGQGPKLLIQFQNNGVVDDSQLPKDRFSAERLKGVDSTLKIQPAKLEDSAVYLCASSYRDRVFGSGTRLTVV.

This sequence joins TRBV11-2 and TRBJ2-3; 9 bases are shared with TRBD2. This CDR3 spans 17 amino acids. Germline-derived CDR1 and CDR2 are SGHAT and FQNNGV. V lost 6 bases to trimming and J lost 6 bases; unmatched junction nucleotides: 16. CDR3 DNA: TGTGCCAGCAGGAGTCGGACTCCGGGACTAGCCGGGGATACGCAGTATTTT. It is translated as CASRSRTPGLAGDTQYF.

J is TRBJ2-4 and V is TRBV6-2 or TRBV6-3, with no clear D. The length of the CDR3 is 19 residues. V gave up 4 bases and J gave up 3 bases, with 25 bases separating them. Germline-derived CDR1 and CDR2 are MNHEY and SVGEGT. Here the CDR3 DNA reads TGTGCCAGCAGTTTCCGTCCCTTAACAGTGGGCTTCGTCAAAAACATTCAGTACTTC. Protein product: CASSFRPLTVGFVKNIQYF.

The V and J genes are TRBV5-1 and TRBJ1-2; 8 nucleotides agree with TRBD1. Losses at the gene ends were 8 bases for V and 11 bases for J; bases not matched to a gene: 11. The CDR3 consists of 12 residues. The germline gives CDR1 SGHRS, CDR2 YFSETQ. CDR3 DNA sequence: TGCGCCAGTTCGGGACAGGTCCCTTATTACACCTTC. It translates to CASSGQVPYYTF.

This chain joins TRBV1 and TRBJ1-2; the table gives TRBD1 as D, unverified against the DNA. TRBV1 is termed a pseudogene. This CDR3 region has 14 residues. This CDR3 reads CTSSPGTEYYGYTF. The CDR3 DNA is TGCACCAGCAGCCCCGGGACAGAATACTATGGCTACACCTTC.

The rearrangement joins TRBV6-2 or TRBV6-3 to TRBJ1-1; D is uncertain. Trimming left V 6 bases short and J 0 bases short, with 17 bases between. The CDR3 runs 16 residues. Looked up from germline, CDR1 is MNHEY and CDR2 is SVGEGT. The CDR3 region is CASSLTGVKVNTEAFF. The CDR3 DNA reads TGTGCCAGCAGCCTTACCGGGGTTAAGGTGAACACTGAAGCTTTCTTT.

On this clone: An end of the junction does not agree with germline; a read error may underlie this. The V call is TRBV7-7, the J call TRBJ2-2; TRBD1 agrees at 8 bases. The CDR3 is 16 amino acids. Germline values: CDR1 SSHAT, CDR2 FNYEAQ (reference sequence). As DNA, the CDR3 is TGTGCTAGCAGCCCCACAGGGGGGCCGAACACCGGGGAGCTGTTTTTT. Its protein product is CASSPTGGPNTGELFF.

The gene calls are TRBV2 and TRBJ1-2; maybe TRBD1 (6 bases). The CDR3 sequence is 14 residues long. Germline loops: CDR1 SNHLY, CDR2 FYNNEI. The ends were cut back, 2 bases at V and 3 bases at J, with 10 bases in the middle. The CDR3 sequence is CASSEQGFDYGYTF. CDR3 bases: TGTGCCAGCAGTGAACAGGGGTTCGACTATGGCTACACCTTC.

The chain employs TRBV18 and TRBJ1-6; TRBD1 matches 7 bases. V lost 1 base and J lost 7; bases outside the gene matches: 1. The CDR3 extends over 14 amino acids. The germline CDR1 and CDR2 sequences are KGHSH and LQKENI. CDR3 coding DNA: TGTGCCAGCTCACCACAGGGGGCGAATTCACCCCTCCACTTT. It is translated as CASSPQGANSPLHF.

The CDR3 region is CASEDQDRGNQPQHF. The CDR3 region has the DNA TGTGCCAGCGAAGACCAGGACAGGGGCAATCAGCCCCAGCATTTT. The gene calls are TRBV28 and TRBJ1-5; 8 bases map to TRBD1. V lost 8 bases to trimming and J lost 2 bases; unmatched junction nucleotides: 8. Germline V gives CDR1 MDHEN, CDR2 SYDVKM. CDR3 length: 15 amino acids.

V and J are TRBV6-6 and TRBJ2-5; TRBD2 agrees at 7 bases. Germline values: CDR1 MNHNY, CDR2 SVGAGI (reference sequence). V shed 6 bases, J shed 4 bases, and the junction held 14 bases outside the gene matches. CDR3 length: 16 residues. This CDR3 is CASRPLGSGEGETQYF. CDR3 in DNA: TGTGCCAGCAGGCCCCTGGGGAGCGGGGAGGGAGAGACCCAGTACTTC.

V gene TRBV5-1 combines with J gene TRBJ1-1; TRBD1 matches at 8 bases. The germline V gene has CDR1 SGHRS and CDR2 YFSETQ. The CDR3 is made up of 15 amino acids. The junction had 5 bases not matched to a gene; V was cut back by 3 bases and J by 1 base. The CDR3 coding sequence is TGCGCCAGCAGCTCGCGGACAGGGCGGAACACTGAAGCTTTCTTT. Its translation: CASSSRTGRNTEAFF. The entire variable domain, with the rest obtained from reference TRBV5-1 and TRBJ1-1, is as follows: KAGVTQTPRYLIKTRGQQVTLSCSPISGHRSVSWYQQTPGQGLQFLFEYFSETQRNKGNFPGRFSGRQFSNSRSEMNVSTLELGDSALYLCASSSRTGRNTEAFFGQGTRLTVV.

The chain has TRBV7-8 and TRBJ1-2; the match to TRBD1 covers 7 bases. Germline V gene lookup returns CDR1 SGHVS and CDR2 FQNEAQ. This CDR3 region has 13 residues. Germline trimming cut 0 bases from V and 6 bases from J; bases unmatched to any gene: 1. For the CDR3, the DNA is TGTGCCAGCAGCTTAGCAGGGGGCGATGGCTACACCTTC. It specifies CASSLAGGDGYTF.

The V gene is TRBV7-6, the J gene TRBJ2-1; D remains unclear. Germline lookup yields CDR1 SGHVS and CDR2 FNYEAQ. Trimming took 4 bases from V and 4 from J, leaving 20 bases between them. The length of the CDR3 is 17 residues. As DNA, the CDR3 is TGTGCCAGCAGCTCTACCCGAGGTGGCAGAAGATACAATGAGCAGTTCTTC. Translating gives CASSSTRGGRRYNEQFF.

This chain joins TRBV6-5 and TRBJ2-1, with 12 bases fitting TRBD2. The CDR3 runs to 15 residues. Germline V gives CDR1 MNHEY, CDR2 SVGAGI. V was pared by 6 bases and J by 6 bases, with 6 bases of the junction left unmatched. CDR3 nucleotide sequence: TGTGCCAGCAGAACGGGACTAGCGGGTACCAATGAGCAGTTCTTC. Translated, it gives CASRTGLAGTNEQFF.

The chain has TRBV15 and TRBJ2-7; 7 bases match TRBD1. CDR3 length equals 14 residues. V lost 5 bases and J lost 3; bases outside the gene matches: 7. Germline V lookup: CDR1 LNHNV, CDR2 YYDKDF (reference sequence). CDR3: CATSGPGGNYEQYF. CDR3 nucleotide sequence: TGTGCCACCAGCGGACCAGGGGGTAACTACGAGCAGTACTTC.

A single count supports this clone. This chain links TRBV24-1 with TRBJ2-5; 7 positions match TRBD2. The CDR3 runs 19 residues. V lost 1 base and J lost 6; bases outside the gene matches: 19. Germline CDR1 reads KGHDR; CDR2 reads SFDVKD. The chain's CDR3 is CATSDFPRPSLAEEKTQYF. The CDR3 DNA reads TGTGCCACCAGTGATTTTCCCCGTCCCTCTCTAGCGGAGGAGAAGACCCAGTACTTC.

The J gene is TRBJ1-2, the V gene TRBV29-1; 8 nucleotides line up with TRBD1. The CDR3 is made up of 14 amino acids. Germline V gene lookup returns CDR1 SQVTM and CDR2 ANQGSEA. V lost 8 bases, J lost 4 bases, and 12 bases stayed unmatched. CDR3 sequence reads: CSSVGGQAGYGYTF. CDR3 in DNA: TGCAGCTCGGTGGGGGGACAGGCCGGCTATGGCTACACCTTC.

The chain employs TRBV29-1 and TRBJ2-6; D gene ambiguous. This CDR3 contains 12 residues. The germline V gene encodes CDR1 SQVTM and CDR2 ANQGSEA. V was trimmed by 6 bases and J by 1 base, leaving 4 bases between them. The CDR3 DNA reads TGCAGCGTGACATCTGGGGCCAACGTCCTGACTTTC. It translates to CSVTSGANVLTF.

This chain joins TRBV7-2 and TRBJ2-1, with TRBD2 matching 13 bases. V gave up 3 bases and J gave up 0 bases; unmatched junction bases: 5. Germline CDR1 is SGHTA and CDR2 is FQGNSA. This CDR3 has 18 amino acids. The CDR3 region is CASSFRLAGGLSYNEQFF. The CDR3 DNA reads TGTGCCAGCAGCTTCAGACTAGCGGGGGGCCTCTCCTACAATGAGCAGTTCTTC.

The chain employs TRBV19 and TRBJ2-7; D gene ambiguous. Trimming stripped 2 bases from V and 2 bases from J, with 22 bases between. The CDR3 length is 18 residues. The V gene's germline CDR1 is LNHDA and CDR2 SQIVND (reference sequence). Here the CDR3 DNA reads TGTGCCAGTAGTATAAGTGGTCGAGAATTCTCCTACCCCTACGAGCAGTACTTC. This translates into CASSISGREFSYPYEQYF.

The J gene is TRBJ1-4, the V gene TRBV15; no clear D. The CDR3 is 15 amino acids. Deletions cut 0 bases from V and 8 bases from J, with 13 bases between. CDR1 and CDR2 (germline): LNHNV, YYDKDF (reference sequence). The CDR3 region is CATSRETEVWEKLFF. CDR3 coding DNA: TGTGCCACCAGCAGAGAAACGGAGGTCTGGGAAAAACTGTTTTTT.

This clone was observed a handful of times. This chain connects TRBV27 to TRBJ2-7; TRBD1 matches 8 bases. Looked up from germline, CDR1 is MNHEY and CDR2 is SMNVEV (reference sequence). CDR3 size: 15 residues. The junction had 9 bases not matched to a gene; V was cut back by 6 bases and J by 2 bases. The CDR3 spells CASSPTGGNAYEQYF. CDR3 nucleotide sequence: TGTGCCAGCAGCCCCACAGGGGGTAATGCCTACGAGCAGTACTTC.

This chain connects TRBV7-9 to TRBJ2-1; tentative D call: TRBD2 (5 bases). The CDR3 is 15 amino acids. In germline, CDR1 is SEHNR, CDR2 FQNEAQ (reference sequence). With 5 bases removed from V and 1 base from J, the gap between germline ends came to 12 bases. The chain's CDR3 is CASSRGAVSYNEQFF. The CDR3 DNA reads TGTGCCAGCAGCCGCGGAGCGGTTTCCTACAATGAGCAGTTCTTC. Full variable domain (missing parts from reference TRBV7-9 and TRBJ2-1): DTGVSQNPRHKITKRGQNVTFRCDPISEHNRLYWYRQTLGQGPEFLTYFQNEAQLEKSRLLSDRFSAERPKGSFSTLEIQRTEQGDSAMYLCASSRGAVSYNEQFFGPGTRLTVL.